Listed below are T cell receptor beta chains from one sample, sequenced in a study of beta chain features in type 1 diabetes. Assay: immunoSEQ multiplex PCR; the TCRdb copy retains only in-frame clones and omits some. The sample carries 900,000 or so clones, roughly 15% recorded once. The sample was naive CD4+ T cells from blood. These receptors originate from a woman between 18 and 29 years old in good health. CDR3s include the opening cysteine and the closing phenylalanine or tryptophan. The order of the fields is clone size, D gene, V gene, J gene, CDR3 protein, CDR3 DNA. D genes are given only for firm matches. Clone size is not always given. Where it is, it says once, few, many or a class for expanded clones.

clone_size: few; d_call: NA; v_call: TRBV7-2; j_call: TRBJ2-5; cdr3_aa: CASSPSAGQETQYF; cdr3_nt: TGTGCCAGCAGCCCCTCGGCCGGCCAAGAGACCCAGTACTTC
clone_size: NA; d_call: TRBD2; v_call: TRBV4-2; j_call: TRBJ2-7; cdr3_aa: CASSQQLSYGRAFGSYEQYF; cdr3_nt: TGTGCCAGCAGCCAACAGCTGTCCTACGGGAGGGCCTTTGGTTCCTACGAGCAGTACTTC
clone_size: NA; d_call: TRBD1; v_call: TRBV6-5; j_call: TRBJ2-1; cdr3_aa: CASRRQGGGNEQFF; cdr3_nt: TGTGCCAGCAGGCGACAGGGGGGGGGCAATGAGCAGTTCTTC
clone_size: NA; d_call: TRBD1; v_call: TRBV10-2; j_call: TRBJ2-5; cdr3_aa: CASSERTGWEETQYF; cdr3_nt: TGCGCCAGCAGTGAGAGGACAGGGTGGGAAGAGACCCAGTACTTC
clone_size: few; d_call: NA; v_call: TRBV29-1; j_call: TRBJ2-2; cdr3_aa: CSGLGNTGELFF; cdr3_nt: TGCAGCGGGTTGGGGAACACCGGGGAGCTGTTTTTT
clone_size: NA; d_call: NA; v_call: TRBV6-5; j_call: TRBJ2-2; cdr3_aa: CASSYSIRGSGELFF; cdr3_nt: TGTGCCAGCAGTTACTCGATCCGCGGTTCCGGGGAGCTGTTTTTT
clone_size: NA; d_call: TRBD1; v_call: TRBV11-2; j_call: TRBJ2-2; cdr3_aa: CASSSNRGRPGELFF; cdr3_nt: TGTGCCAGCAGCTCAAACAGGGGGCGGCCCGGGGAGCTGTTTTTT
clone_size: NA; d_call: NA; v_call: TRBV7-2; j_call: TRBJ2-7; cdr3_aa: CASSFLGKLYEQYF; cdr3_nt: TGTGCCAGCAGCTTCCTAGGGAAACTCTACGAGCAGTACTTC
clone_size: NA; d_call: TRBD2; v_call: TRBV7-6; j_call: TRBJ2-3; cdr3_aa: CASSRRTSGLDTQYF; cdr3_nt: TGTGCCAGCAGCAGGAGGACTAGCGGGTTGGATACGCAGTATTTT
clone_size: few; d_call: TRBD1; v_call: TRBV14; j_call: TRBJ2-7; cdr3_aa: CASSRTGDSYEQYF; cdr3_nt: TGTGCCAGCAGCCGCACAGGGGACTCCTACGAGCAGTACTTC
clone_size: few; d_call: TRBD2; v_call: TRBV5-4; j_call: TRBJ2-2; cdr3_aa: CASSLAGRGPTGELFF; cdr3_nt: TGTGCCAGCAGCTTAGCGGGAAGGGGCCCCACCGGGGAGCTGTTTTTT
clone_size: NA; d_call: NA; v_call: TRBV6-5; j_call: TRBJ2-3; cdr3_aa: CASSYRGGTDTQYF; cdr3_nt: TGTGCCAGCAGTTACCGCGGGGGCACAGATACGCAGTATTTT
clone_size: few; d_call: NA; v_call: TRBV7-9; j_call: TRBJ2-3; cdr3_aa: CASSASGTDTQYF; cdr3_nt: TGTGCCAGCAGCGCGAGCGGAACAGATACGCAGTATTTT
clone_size: NA; d_call: NA; v_call: TRBV28; j_call: TRBJ2-3; cdr3_aa: CASRGATHTDTQYF; cdr3_nt: TGTGCCAGCCGCGGGGCTACTCACACAGATACGCAGTATTTT
clone_size: NA; d_call: TRBD1; v_call: TRBV18; j_call: TRBJ2-1; cdr3_aa: CASSQGQGAMNEQFF; cdr3_nt: TGTGCCAGCTCACAGGGACAGGGGGCCATGAATGAGCAGTTCTTC
clone_size: NA; d_call: TRBD1; v_call: TRBV29-1; j_call: TRBJ2-5; cdr3_aa: CSVGGQGLETQYF; cdr3_nt: TGCAGCGTCGGAGGACAGGGTTTAGAGACCCAGTACTTC
clone_size: NA; d_call: TRBD1; v_call: TRBV19; j_call: TRBJ1-2; cdr3_aa: CASSIDRGDGYTF; cdr3_nt: TGTGCCAGTAGCATCGACAGGGGCGATGGCTACACCTTC
clone_size: NA; d_call: NA; v_call: TRBV5-4; j_call: TRBJ2-2; cdr3_aa: CASREGAGELFF; cdr3_nt: TGTGCCAGCAGGGAGGGGGCCGGGGAGCTGTTTTTT
clone_size: NA; d_call: NA; v_call: TRBV28; j_call: TRBJ2-7; cdr3_aa: CASRGQGGWSSYEQYF; cdr3_nt: TGTGCCAGCAGGGGTCAGGGAGGATGGAGCTCCTACGAGCAGTACTTC
clone_size: few; d_call: NA; v_call: TRBV5-8; j_call: TRBJ1-1; cdr3_aa: CASSSGLGYTEAFF; cdr3_nt: TGTGCCAGCAGCTCCGGGCTGGGATACACTGAAGCTTTCTTT
clone_size: NA; d_call: NA; v_call: TRBV6-5; j_call: TRBJ1-1; cdr3_aa: CASKLTMNTEAFF; cdr3_nt: TGTGCCAGCAAGTTGACCATGAACACTGAAGCTTTCTTT
clone_size: NA; d_call: NA; v_call: TRBV7-9; j_call: TRBJ1-1; cdr3_aa: CASSRGNGNTEAFF; cdr3_nt: TGTGCCAGCAGCCGAGGTAATGGGAACACTGAAGCTTTCTTT
clone_size: few; d_call: TRBD2; v_call: TRBV5-1; j_call: TRBJ2-2; cdr3_aa: CASSLGAGGRTGELFF; cdr3_nt: TGCGCCAGCAGCTTGGGCGCTGGCGGGAGAACCGGGGAGCTGTTTTTT
clone_size: NA; d_call: NA; v_call: TRBV7-2; j_call: TRBJ2-3; cdr3_aa: CASSLARTTAGATDTQYF; cdr3_nt: TGTGCCAGCAGCTTAGCCCGAACAACCGCTGGGGCCACAGATACGCAGTATTTT
clone_size: few; d_call: TRBD1; v_call: TRBV6-1; j_call: TRBJ1-1; cdr3_aa: CATRQGTATEAFF; cdr3_nt: TGTGCCACCCGACAGGGAACCGCCACTGAAGCTTTCTTT
clone_size: few; d_call: NA; v_call: TRBV29-1; j_call: TRBJ2-1; cdr3_aa: CSVAGTTSYNEQFF; cdr3_nt: TGCAGCGTTGCCGGGACCACGTCCTACAATGAGCAGTTCTTC
clone_size: NA; d_call: TRBD1; v_call: TRBV10-3; j_call: TRBJ1-2; cdr3_aa: CAISEPKYHGQDLYGYTF; cdr3_nt: TGTGCCATCAGTGAGCCAAAGTATCATGGACAGGACCTCTATGGCTACACCTTC
clone_size: few; d_call: NA; v_call: TRBV18; j_call: TRBJ2-1; cdr3_aa: CASSPGTGVHEQFF; cdr3_nt: TGTGCCAGCTCACCTGGGACGGGAGTTCATGAGCAGTTCTTC
clone_size: once; d_call: TRBD2; v_call: TRBV6-6; j_call: TRBJ2-5; cdr3_aa: CASSYSGLVQETQYF; cdr3_nt: TGTGCCAGCAGTTACTCTGGACTAGTTCAAGAGACCCAGTACTTC
clone_size: NA; d_call: NA; v_call: TRBV18; j_call: TRBJ1-2; cdr3_aa: CASSPQKANYGYTF; cdr3_nt: TGTGCCAGCTCACCACAGAAAGCTAACTATGGCTACACCTTC
clone_size: NA; d_call: TRBD1; v_call: TRBV4-3; j_call: TRBJ2-1; cdr3_aa: CASSQDNRDRGQQDEQFF; cdr3_nt: TGCGCCAGCAGCCAAGATAATCGGGACAGGGGTCAACAAGATGAGCAGTTCTTC
clone_size: NA; d_call: NA; v_call: TRBV27; j_call: TRBJ1-3; cdr3_aa: CASSSLGSGNTIYF; cdr3_nt: TGTGCCAGCAGTTCTTTAGGCTCTGGAAACACCATATATTTT
clone_size: NA; d_call: NA; v_call: TRBV7-2; j_call: TRBJ2-7; cdr3_aa: CASSPGALSEQYF; cdr3_nt: TGTGCCAGCAGTCCGGGGGCGCTTTCCGAGCAGTACTTC
clone_size: NA; d_call: NA; v_call: TRBV2; j_call: TRBJ2-7; cdr3_aa: CASSLAAYEQYF; cdr3_nt: TGTGCCAGCAGTCTGGCGGCCTACGAGCAGTACTTC
clone_size: NA; d_call: NA; v_call: TRBV7-9; j_call: TRBJ2-1; cdr3_aa: CASSLYWNNEQFF; cdr3_nt: TGTGCCAGCAGCTTATATTGGAACAATGAGCAGTTCTTC
clone_size: few; d_call: NA; v_call: TRBV5-6; j_call: TRBJ2-7; cdr3_aa: CASSLSSYEQYF; cdr3_nt: TGTGCCAGCAGCTTAAGTTCCTACGAGCAGTACTTC
clone_size: few; d_call: NA; v_call: TRBV7-9; j_call: TRBJ2-1; cdr3_aa: CASSSGETDNEQFF; cdr3_nt: TGTGCCAGCAGCTCCGGCGAGACAGACAATGAGCAGTTCTTC
clone_size: NA; d_call: TRBD2; v_call: TRBV4-1; j_call: TRBJ2-1; cdr3_aa: CASSQGLAGGPRNEQFF; cdr3_nt: TGCGCCAGCAGCCAAGGGCTAGCGGGAGGGCCCCGAAATGAGCAGTTCTTC
clone_size: NA; d_call: NA; v_call: TRBV28; j_call: TRBJ2-5; cdr3_aa: CASSSFYGQETQYF; cdr3_nt: TGTGCCAGCAGTTCCTTCTACGGGCAAGAGACCCAGTACTTC
clone_size: few; d_call: NA; v_call: TRBV11-2; j_call: TRBJ1-5; cdr3_aa: CASSQGSGNQPQHF; cdr3_nt: TGTGCCAGCAGCCAAGGGTCGGGAAATCAGCCCCAGCATTTT
clone_size: few; d_call: TRBD2; v_call: TRBV11-2; j_call: TRBJ2-5; cdr3_aa: CASSLVAGGAVKTQYF; cdr3_nt: TGTGCCAGCAGCTTAGTAGCGGGAGGGGCCGTTAAGACCCAGTACTTC
clone_size: NA; d_call: TRBD1; v_call: TRBV5-1; j_call: TRBJ2-3; cdr3_aa: CASRAGTGVRTDTQYF; cdr3_nt: TGCGCCAGCAGAGCCGGGACAGGGGTCCGGACAGATACGCAGTATTTT
clone_size: few; d_call: TRBD2; v_call: TRBV23-1; j_call: TRBJ2-7; cdr3_aa: CASSQLFTSALLGSPSYEQYF; cdr3_nt: TGCGCCAGCAGTCAACTGTTCACTAGCGCCCTTTTGGGTTCCCCGTCCTACGAGCAGTACTTC
clone_size: NA; d_call: NA; v_call: TRBV7-2; j_call: TRBJ1-5; cdr3_aa: CASRAYSNQPQHF; cdr3_nt: TGTGCCAGCAGGGCTTATAGCAATCAGCCCCAGCATTTT
clone_size: few; d_call: NA; v_call: TRBV7-2; j_call: TRBJ1-1; cdr3_aa: CASSQGREAFF; cdr3_nt: TGTGCCAGCAGTCAGGGAAGGGAAGCTTTCTTT
clone_size: few; d_call: NA; v_call: TRBV7-6; j_call: TRBJ2-3; cdr3_aa: CASSLDGGYDTQYF; cdr3_nt: TGTGCCAGCAGCTTAGACGGGGGCTACGATACGCAGTATTTT
clone_size: few; d_call: NA; v_call: TRBV29-1; j_call: TRBJ2-7; cdr3_aa: CSVGTLYEQYF; cdr3_nt: TGCAGCGTCGGGACCTTGTACGAGCAGTACTTC
clone_size: once; d_call: TRBD1; v_call: TRBV27; j_call: TRBJ1-6; cdr3_aa: CASRIQGTLDSPLHF; cdr3_nt: TGTGCCAGCAGGATACAGGGGACTCTCGACTCACCCCTCCACTTT
clone_size: NA; d_call: TRBD2; v_call: TRBV5-4; j_call: TRBJ2-5; cdr3_aa: CASSHGGTSGQETQYF; cdr3_nt: TGTGCCAGCAGCCATGGGGGGACTAGCGGACAAGAGACCCAGTACTTC